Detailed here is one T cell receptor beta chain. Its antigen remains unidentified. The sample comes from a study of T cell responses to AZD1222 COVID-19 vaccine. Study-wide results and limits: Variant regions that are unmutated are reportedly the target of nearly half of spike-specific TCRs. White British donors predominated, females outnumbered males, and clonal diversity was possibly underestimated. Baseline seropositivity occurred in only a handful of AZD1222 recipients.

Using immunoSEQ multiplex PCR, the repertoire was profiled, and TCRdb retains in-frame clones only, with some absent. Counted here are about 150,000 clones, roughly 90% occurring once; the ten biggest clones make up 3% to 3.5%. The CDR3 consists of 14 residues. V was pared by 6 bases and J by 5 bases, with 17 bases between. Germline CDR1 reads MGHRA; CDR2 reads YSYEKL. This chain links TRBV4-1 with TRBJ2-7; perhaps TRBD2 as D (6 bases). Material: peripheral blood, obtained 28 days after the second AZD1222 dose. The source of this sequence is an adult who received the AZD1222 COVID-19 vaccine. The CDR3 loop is CASREREVNHEQYF. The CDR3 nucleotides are TGCGCCAGCAGGGAGAGGGAGGTGAACCACGAGCAGTACTTC.